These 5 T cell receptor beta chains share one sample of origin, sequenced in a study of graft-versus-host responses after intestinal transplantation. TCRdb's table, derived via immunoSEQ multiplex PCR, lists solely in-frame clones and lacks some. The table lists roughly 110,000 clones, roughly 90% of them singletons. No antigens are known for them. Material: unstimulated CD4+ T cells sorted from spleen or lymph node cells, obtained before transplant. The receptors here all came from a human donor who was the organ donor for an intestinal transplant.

CDR3: CASSVGRGAEQFF. CDR3 DNA sequence: TGTGCCAGCAGCGTAGGTCGAGGGGCTGAGCAGTTCTTC. The chain employs TRBV9 and TRBJ2-1; the D gene could be TRBD1 or TRBD2 (5 bases each). The germline V and J ends were trimmed by 0 bases and 9 bases, with 10 bases remaining between them. Germline loops: CDR1 SGDLS, CDR2 YYNGEE. The CDR3 has 13 amino acids.

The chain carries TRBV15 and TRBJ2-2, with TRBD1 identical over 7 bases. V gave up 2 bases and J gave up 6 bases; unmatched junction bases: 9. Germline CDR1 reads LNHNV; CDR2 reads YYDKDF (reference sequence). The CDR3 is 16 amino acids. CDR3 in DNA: TGTGCCACCAGCAGACTCCCGGACACAGGGGCCGGGGAGCTGTTTTTT. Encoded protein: CATSRLPDTGAGELFF. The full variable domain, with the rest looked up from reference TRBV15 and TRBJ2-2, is DAMVIQNPRYQVTQFGKPVTLSCSQTLNHNVMYWYQQKSSQAPKLLFHYYDKDFNNEADTPDNFQSRRPNTSFCFLDIRSPGLGDTAMYLCATSRLPDTGAGELFFGEGSRLTVL.

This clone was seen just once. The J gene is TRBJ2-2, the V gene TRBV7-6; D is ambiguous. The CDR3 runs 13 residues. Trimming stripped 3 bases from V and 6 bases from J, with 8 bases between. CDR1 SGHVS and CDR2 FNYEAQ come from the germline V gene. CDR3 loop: CASSFYGPGELFF. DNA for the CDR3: TGTGCCAGCAGCTTTTACGGGCCCGGGGAGCTGTTTTTT. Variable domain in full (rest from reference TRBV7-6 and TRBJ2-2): GAGVSQSPRYKVTKRGQDVALRCDPISGHVSLYWYRQALGQGPEFLTYFNYEAQQDKSGLPNDRFSAERPEGSISTLTIQRTEQRDSAMYRCASSFYGPGELFFGEGSRLTVL.

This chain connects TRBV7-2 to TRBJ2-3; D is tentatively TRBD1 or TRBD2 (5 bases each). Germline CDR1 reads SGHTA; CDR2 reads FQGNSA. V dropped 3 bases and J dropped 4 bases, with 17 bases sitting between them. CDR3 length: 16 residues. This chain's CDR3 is CASSLGGGLGADTQYF. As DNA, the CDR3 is TGTGCCAGCAGCTTGGGCGGCGGGCTAGGGGCAGATACGCAGTATTTT.

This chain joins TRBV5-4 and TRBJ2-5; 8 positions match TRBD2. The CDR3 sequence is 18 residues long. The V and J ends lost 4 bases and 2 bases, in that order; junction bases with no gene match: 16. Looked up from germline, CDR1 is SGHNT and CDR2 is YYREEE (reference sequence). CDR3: CASSTLRGRTRDQETQYF. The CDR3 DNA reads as TGTGCCAGCAGCACATTGCGCGGGAGGACCCGTGATCAAGAGACCCAGTACTTC. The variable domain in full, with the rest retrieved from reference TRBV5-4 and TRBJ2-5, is ETGVTQSPTHLIKTRGQQVTLRCSSQSGHNTVSWYQQALGQGPQFIFQYYREEENGRGNFPPRFSGLQFPNYSSELNVNALELDDSALYLCASSTLRGRTRDQETQYFGPGTRLLVL.